A selection of T cell receptor beta chains follows, all from one sample in a study of shared clonotypes between healthy human individuals. Assay used: immunoSEQ multiplex PCR; TCRdb lists only in-frame clones, some missing. Of about 1.5 million clones listed, around 97% are singletons. The material sequenced was naive CD4+ T cells sorted from blood. All receptors come from a man between 25 and 39 years old in good health. Each CDR3 is given with its conserved first and last residue. D genes are given only for firm matches. A row's size may be missing; if present it is once, few, many or a size class.

cdr3_aa cdr3_nt clone_size j_call v_call d_call
CASSQENQAYTGELFF TGCGCCAGCAGCCAAGAGAACCAGGCGTACACCGGGGAGCTGTTTTTT - TRBJ2-2 TRBV4-3 -
CASSPQGGLYGYTF TGTGCCAGCAGTCCTCAGGGGGGCCTCTATGGCTACACCTTC once TRBJ1-2 TRBV6-5 TRBD1
CASSLVQGRAYEQYF TGCGCCAGCAGCTTGGTCCAGGGCAGAGCCTACGAGCAGTACTTC - TRBJ2-7 TRBV5-1 -
CASSFDGVLETQYF TGTGCCAGCAGTTTTGACGGGGTTTTAGAGACCCAGTACTTC - TRBJ2-5 TRBV28 -
CASNKRPSYNEQFF TGTGCCAGCAATAAGAGACCCTCCTACAATGAGCAGTTCTTC - TRBJ2-1 TRBV2 -
CASSLGLDPTYEQYF TGTGCCAGCAGCTTGGGACTAGATCCGACCTACGAGCAGTACTTC - TRBJ2-7 TRBV11-2 TRBD2
CASSESGRGEYQPQHF TGTGCCAGCAGTGAATCGGGCAGGGGAGAATATCAGCCCCAGCATTTT once TRBJ1-5 TRBV25-1 -
CASSLGRQRLAKNIQYF TGTGCCAGCAGCTTAGGCCGACAGCGTCTAGCCAAAAACATTCAGTACTTC - TRBJ2-4 TRBV13 -
CASSLQGTRQETQYF TGTGCCAGCAGTTTACAGGGGACTCGCCAAGAGACCCAGTACTTC - TRBJ2-5 TRBV27 -
CASSFGGAGSNQPQHF TGTGCCAGCAGCTTCGGGGGCGCGGGGAGCAATCAGCCCCAGCATTTT - TRBJ1-5 TRBV11-2 -
CASSNQDPSTDTQYF TGTGCCAGCAGCAACCAAGATCCTAGCACAGATACGCAGTATTTT - TRBJ2-3 TRBV11-1 -
CASTPWRTTGAEAFF TGTGCCAGCACCCCATGGCGGACAACAGGGGCTGAAGCTTTCTTT - TRBJ1-1 TRBV28 TRBD1
CASSERTLNTEAFF TGTGCCAGCAGTGAGAGAACCCTGAACACTGAAGCTTTCTTT - TRBJ1-1 TRBV2 -
CASSLGGPGAEQYF TGTGCCAGCAGTTTAGGGGGGCCGGGGGCCGAGCAGTACTTC - TRBJ2-7 TRBV27 -
CASSSEDRAYEQFF TGTGCCAGCAGCTCCGAGGACAGGGCATATGAGCAGTTCTTC once TRBJ2-1 TRBV5-8 TRBD1
CASSGTSGSNEQFF TGTGCCAGCAGCGGGACTTCGGGTAGCAATGAGCAGTTCTTC once TRBJ2-1 TRBV5-4 -
CASSYSIPPRGYTF TGTGCCAGCAGTTACTCGATTCCTCCGCGAGGCTACACCTTC - TRBJ1-2 TRBV6-5 -
CASSYFRGLYNEQFF TGTGCCAGCAGTTACTTCAGGGGGCTCTACAATGAGCAGTTCTTC - TRBJ2-1 TRBV6-5 TRBD1
CATSRDLLTVRGGETQYF TGTGCCACCAGCAGAGATTTGCTAACTGTCAGGGGCGGGGAGACCCAGTACTTC once TRBJ2-5 TRBV15 -
CAWSVRGRGGTDTQYF TGTGCCTGGAGTGTAAGAGGGAGAGGGGGCACAGATACGCAGTATTTT - TRBJ2-3 TRBV30 -
CASSNRVAYEQYF TGTGCCAGCAGCAACAGGGTAGCCTACGAGCAGTACTTC - TRBJ2-7 TRBV11-2 -
CASRTTGQWSNQPQHF TGTGCCAGTAGAACTACGGGACAGTGGAGCAATCAGCCCCAGCATTTT - TRBJ1-5 TRBV19 TRBD1
CASSSSPNTEAFF TGTGCCAGCAGTTCCTCCCCAAACACTGAAGCTTTCTTT - TRBJ1-1 TRBV28 -
CASQVDASTDTQYF TGTGCCAGTCAGGTAGACGCTAGCACAGATACACAGTATTTT - TRBJ2-3 TRBV5-4 -
CASSPGQGRSEAFF TGTGCCAGCTCACCAGGACAGGGTCGATCTGAAGCTTTCTTT - TRBJ1-1 TRBV18 TRBD1
CASSSRGFVGTSGSTDTQYF TGCGCCAGCAGCTCCAGGGGGTTCGTGGGGACTAGCGGGAGCACAGATACGCAGTATTTT - TRBJ2-3 TRBV5-1 TRBD2